One sample yielded the 13 T cell receptor beta chains listed below, sequenced in a study of CD8 T cells in ankylosing spondylitis. Study-wide results and caveats: There was a TCR beta motif, made of 7 or 8 highly homologous variants, that appeared characteristic of ankylosing spondylitis blood.

Using its own MiXCR run on the 5' RACE reads, TCRdb lists one record per CDR3 protein. The table includes approximately 300,000 distinct CDR3 sequences, 6.5% to 10% detected once. These receptors are not linked to any known antigen. Sequencing input: blood, either unsorted or a sorted T cell fraction (not recorded which). The receptors here all came from a male donor with ankylosing spondylitis.

This sequence joins TRBV6-1 and TRBJ2-1; D is uncertain. Trimming shortened V by 5 bases and J by 7 bases, and 21 bases separated the two germline ends. Germline values: CDR1 MNHNS, CDR2 SASEGT. The CDR3 length is 16 residues. DNA of the CDR3: TGTGCCAGCAGTAAAAGCGCCGGAGACGTCTGGAATGAGCAGTTCTTC. It yields the protein CASSKSAGDVWNEQFF.

This clonotype came up a few times. This chain connects TRBV2 to TRBJ1-5; D may be TRBD1 (6 bases). The CDR3 consists of 13 residues. Germline CDR1 reads SNHLY; CDR2 reads FYNNEI. The ends were cut back, 7 bases at V and 6 bases at J, with 13 bases in the middle. CDR3 in DNA: TGTGCCAGCAACGTGGGGGGCGGTCAGCCCCAGCATTTT. Encoded protein: CASNVGGGQPQHF.

The chain combines TRBV5-6 with TRBJ2-7, with D possibly matching TRBD2 (6 bases). From germline, CDR1 is SGHDT and CDR2 YYEEEE. V lost 4 bases and J lost 2, with 22 bases in between. The CDR3 contains 17 residues. The chain's CDR3 is CASSRYAREDLAYEQYF. DNA for the CDR3: TGTGCCAGCAGCCGATACGCTAGGGAGGACTTGGCCTACGAGCAGTACTTC.

The V gene is TRBV6-4, the J gene TRBJ2-1; D remains unclear. The CDR3 totals 13 residues. Germline CDR1 reads MRHNA; CDR2 reads SNTAGT. The germline V and J ends were trimmed by 3 bases and 4 bases, with 7 bases remaining between them. The CDR3 spells CASSENSYNEQFF. The CDR3 DNA sequence: TGTGCCAGCAGTGAAAATTCTTACAATGAGCAGTTCTTC.

The genes are TRBV20-1 and TRBJ2-5; 9 bases agree with TRBD2. Trimming took 3 bases from V and 6 from J; bases not matched to a gene: 11. This CDR3 has 15 residues. Looked up from germline, CDR1 is DFQATT and CDR2 is SNEGSKA (reference sequence). The CDR3 coding sequence is TGCAGTGCTAGCGAGCCAGCGGGAGGCGGGAAGACCCAGTACTTC. The encoded protein is CSASEPAGGGKTQYF.

This clonotype was recorded at least ten times. The V gene is TRBV9, the J gene TRBJ1-1; possibly TRBD1 for D (5 bases). The germline V and J ends were trimmed by 4 bases and 4 bases, with 11 bases remaining between them. The V gene's germline CDR1 is SGDLS and CDR2 YYNGEE. The CDR3 consists of 13 residues. As DNA, the CDR3 is TGTGCCAGCAGCTACGGGGGGGGCACTGAAGCTTTCTTT. This sequence encodes CASSYGGGTEAFF.

Many counts were recorded for this clonotype. The chain employs TRBV7-8 and TRBJ2-2, with D perhaps matching TRBD1 (6 bases). The germline CDR1 and CDR2 sequences are SGHVS and FQNEAQ. Trimming cost V 5 bases and J 1 base, with 11 bases left between them. CDR3 length: 15 residues. The CDR3 DNA reads as TGTGCCAGCAGCCCGACGACAGGGAACACCGGGGAGCTGTTTTTT. It specifies CASSPTTGNTGELFF.

This clonotype was recorded at least ten times. CDR3 sequence: CSARAVLGHDSGANVLTF. The CDR3 bases are TGCAGTGCTAGAGCCGTCTTGGGACACGACTCTGGGGCCAACGTCCTGACTTTC. The V and J genes are TRBV20-1 and TRBJ2-6; a possible D gene is TRBD1 (6 bases). CDR1 and CDR2 from the germline V gene are DFQATT and SNEGSKA (reference sequence). The germline V and J ends were trimmed by 1 base and 0 bases, with 16 bases remaining between them. The CDR3 covers 18 residues.

V gene TRBV7-2 combines with J gene TRBJ2-7, with 9 bases aligning to TRBD1. CDR1 is SGHTA, CDR2 FQGNSA, per germline. The CDR3 has 14 residues. The J segment lost 5 bases and the V segment lost 2 bases, leaving 4 bases of the junction unmatched. The CDR3 nucleotides read TGTGCCAGCAGCTTATGGGACAGGGACGACGAGCAGTACTTC. Encoded protein: CASSLWDRDDEQYF.

V and J are TRBV5-1 and TRBJ2-5, with a tentative D call TRBD1 (5 bases). The V gene lost 0 bases and the J gene lost 1 base, with 10 bases spanning the gap. CDR1 is SGHRS and CDR2 is YFSETQ in the germline V gene. This CDR3 comprises 15 residues. In nucleotides, the CDR3 is TGCGCCAGCAGCTTGGCCAAGGGGATCCAAGAGACCCAGTACTTC. Protein: CASSLAKGIQETQYF.

The genes are TRBV10-3 and TRBJ2-7; unclear D gene. Germline V gene lookup returns CDR1 ENHRY and CDR2 SYGVKD. The length of the CDR3 is 11 residues. V was pared by 4 bases and J by 6 bases, with 7 bases between. CDR3: CAISGVGEQYF. DNA for the CDR3: TGTGCCATCAGTGGAGTGGGCGAGCAGTACTTC.

In this sample, this clonotype turned up a few times. The chain recombines TRBV5-1 with TRBJ2-1, with TRBD1 matching 7 bases. Looked up from germline, CDR1 is SGHRS and CDR2 is YFSETQ. J gave up 3 bases and V 2 bases, and 5 bases lay outside the gene matches. This CDR3 has 15 residues. The CDR3 nucleotides read TGCGCCAGCAGCTTCGACGGGACAGACTACAATGAGCAGTTCTTC. Protein sequence: CASSFDGTDYNEQFF.

This clonotype turned up a few times. The rearrangement uses TRBV5-1 and TRBJ1-1; 9 nucleotides align to TRBD1. Germline CDR1 is SGHRS and CDR2 is YFSETQ. V trimming: 3 bases; J trimming: 1 base; junction bases outside the gene matches: 4. This CDR3 has 15 amino acids. CDR3 residues: CASSSADRGNTEAFF. CDR3 nucleotide sequence: TGCGCCAGCAGCTCCGCGGACAGGGGGAACACTGAAGCTTTCTTT.